This TCR beta chain was profiled in a study of blood T cell repertoires in COVID-19. Study summary: Spain, Italy and the United States supplied samples that represented acute and convalescent COVID-19.

CDR3 length: 16 amino acids. The ends lost 0 bases at V and 3 bases at J; junction bases unmatched: 4. Looked up from germline, CDR1 is SGHAT and CDR2 is FQNNGV. Sequencing used immunoSEQ multiplex PCR; TCRdb keeps in-frame clones, though not all of them. The table shows 150,000 to 200,000 clones, with around nine tenths occurring only once. J is TRBJ1-1 and V is TRBV11-2, with TRBD1 matching 10 bases. The sample comprised peripheral blood. The origin of this receptor is a man aged 40-49 years with active or convalescent COVID-19. The CDR3 region is CASSLDDRGLDTEAFF. CDR3 bases: TGTGCCAGCAGCTTAGACGACAGGGGGCTGGACACTGAAGCTTTCTTT.